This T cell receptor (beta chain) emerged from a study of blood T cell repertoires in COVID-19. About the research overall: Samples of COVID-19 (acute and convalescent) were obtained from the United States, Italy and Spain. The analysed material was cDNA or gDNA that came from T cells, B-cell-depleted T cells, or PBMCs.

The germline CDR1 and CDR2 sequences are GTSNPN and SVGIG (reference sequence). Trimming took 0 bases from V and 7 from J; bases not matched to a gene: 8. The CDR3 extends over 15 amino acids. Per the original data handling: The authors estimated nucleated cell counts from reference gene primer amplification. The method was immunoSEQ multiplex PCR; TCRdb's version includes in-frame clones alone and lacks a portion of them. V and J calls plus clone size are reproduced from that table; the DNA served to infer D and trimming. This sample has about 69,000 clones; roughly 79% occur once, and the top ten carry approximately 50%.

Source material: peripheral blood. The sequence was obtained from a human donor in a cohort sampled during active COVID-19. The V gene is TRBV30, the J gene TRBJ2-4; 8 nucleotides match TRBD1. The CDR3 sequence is CAWSVQSGGANIQYF. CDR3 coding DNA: TGTGCCTGGAGTGTACAGTCAGGGGGCGCGAACATTCAGTACTTC. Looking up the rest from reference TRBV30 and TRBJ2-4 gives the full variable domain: SQTIHQWPATLVQPVGSPLSLECTVEGTSNPNLYWYRQAAGRGLQLLFYSVGIGQISSEVPQNLSASRPQDRQFILSSKKLLLSDSGFYLCAWSVQSGGANIQYFGAGTRLSVL.